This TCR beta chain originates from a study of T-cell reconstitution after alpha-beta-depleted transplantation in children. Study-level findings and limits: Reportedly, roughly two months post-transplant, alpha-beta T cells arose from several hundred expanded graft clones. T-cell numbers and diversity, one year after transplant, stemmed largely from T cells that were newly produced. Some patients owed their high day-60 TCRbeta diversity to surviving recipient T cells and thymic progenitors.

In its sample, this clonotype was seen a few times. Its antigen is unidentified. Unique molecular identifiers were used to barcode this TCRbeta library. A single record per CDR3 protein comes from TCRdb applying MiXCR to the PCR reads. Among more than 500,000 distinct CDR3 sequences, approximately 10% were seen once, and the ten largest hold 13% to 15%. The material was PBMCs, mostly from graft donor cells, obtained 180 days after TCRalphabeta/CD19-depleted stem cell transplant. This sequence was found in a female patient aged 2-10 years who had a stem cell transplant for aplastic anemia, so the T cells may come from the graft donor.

The CDR3 sequence is CASSFGVSYEQYF. The CDR3 nucleotides are TGTGCCAGCAGCTTCGGTGTTTCCTACGAGCAGTACTTC. The J gene is TRBJ2-7, the V gene TRBV7-2; no clear D gene. CDR3 size: 13 residues. Between the trimmed V and J ends, which lost 3 bases and 1 base, there was a span of 7 bases. Germline CDR1 SGHTA, CDR2 FQGNSA.